The 5 T cell receptor beta chains below all came from one sample that was sequenced in a study of blood T cell repertoires in COVID-19. Profiled with immunoSEQ multiplex PCR; TCRdb holds only in-frame clones, not every one. The sample contains more than 150,000 clones, 85% to 95% of which appear only once. Material: peripheral blood. Every receptor here comes from a man in his fifties or sixties with acute or convalescent COVID-19.

V and J are TRBV3-1 (or the pseudogene TRBV3-2) and TRBJ1-5; D call uncertain. Trimming pared 4 bases from V and 1 base from J, leaving 8 bases between. Germline loops: CDR1 LGHDT, CDR2 YNNKEL (reference sequence). The CDR3 length is 14 residues. The CDR3 nucleotides are TGTGCCAGCAGCCCTTATGCGAGCAATCAGCCCCAGCATTTT. It codes for CASSPYASNQPQHF.

The V call is TRBV5-1, the J call TRBJ1-2; no reliable D call. This CDR3 region has 15 residues. CDR1 SGHRS and CDR2 YFSETQ come from the germline V gene. Trimming pared 0 bases from V and 5 bases from J, leaving 14 bases between. The CDR3 DNA follows: TGCGCCAGCAGCTTGGATTCCTCCCGGGTATATGGCTACACCTTC. It is translated as CASSLDSSRVYGYTF.

The rearrangement joins TRBV7-9 to TRBJ2-2; D perhaps matches TRBD1 (6 bases). Germline-derived CDR1 and CDR2 are SEHNR and FQNEAQ (reference sequence). V shed 3 bases and J shed 7 bases, with 12 bases lying between them. CDR3 length: 14 amino acids. The CDR3 coding sequence is TGTGCCAGCAGCTTCAGGGGACGGAACGGGGAGCTGTTTTTT. Its translation: CASSFRGRNGELFF.

The genes are TRBV5-6 and TRBJ2-7; 7 nucleotides agree with TRBD1. The CDR3 contains 14 residues. With V trimmed by 0 bases and J by 0 bases, 0 bases remained unmatched. Germline CDR1 is SGHDT and CDR2 is YYEEEE. In nucleotides, the CDR3 is TGTGCCAGCAGCTTGGGACAGGGCTCCTACGAGCAGTACGTC. Amino acid sequence: CASSLGQGSYEQYV.

V gene TRBV6-2 or TRBV6-3 combines with J gene TRBJ2-2; D is possibly TRBD2 (5 bases). The length of the CDR3 is 15 residues. V was clipped by 0 bases and J by 4 bases, with 9 bases between them. Germline V CDR1 and CDR2: MNHEY, SVGEGT. The CDR3 bases are TGTGCCAGCAGTTACTCGAATCTAGCCACCGGGGAGCTGTTTTTT. It translates to CASSYSNLATGELFF.